This passage covers 3 T cell receptor beta chains from one sample sequenced in a study of cytomegalovirus exposure and HLA in healthy donors. Primers: 60 Vbeta forward and 13 Jbeta reverse. The assay was immunoSEQ multiplex PCR, and TCRdb's table has in-frame clones only and misses some. This table holds a few hundred thousand clones, about 80% found once. Sequenced: PBMCs. The receptors here all came from a girl aged 2 to 10 in good health and CMV-seronegative.

The CDR3 coding sequence is TGTGCCAGCATGGCGGGAGGGATTAACAATGAGCAGTTCTTC. Its translation is CASMAGGINNEQFF. The chain couples TRBV5-4 to TRBJ2-1; 9 bases align to TRBD2. This CDR3 is built from 14 residues. Per germline, CDR1 SGHNT and CDR2 YYREEE (reference sequence). J gave up 5 bases and V 6 bases, and 6 bases lay outside the gene matches.

The V call is TRBV6-5, the J call TRBJ2-3, with D hard to call. CDR1 and CDR2 from the germline V gene are MNHEY and SVGAGI. The CDR3 extends over 13 amino acids. V was shortened by 4 bases and J by 2 bases, with 7 bases between the two germline ends. The chain's CDR3 is CASSLQFTDTQYF. The CDR3 DNA reads as TGTGCCAGCAGTTTACAGTTCACAGATACGCAGTATTTT.

This clone was picked up one time. The rearrangement links TRBV2 to TRBJ1-3, with D perhaps matching TRBD1 (5 bases). The CDR3 is made up of 15 amino acids. Trimming removed 4 bases at V and 0 bases at J, with 10 bases between. Germline CDR1 reads SNHLY; CDR2 reads FYNNEI. The CDR3: CASSVGGSSGNTIYF. The CDR3 nucleotides are TGTGCCAGCAGTGTCGGGGGTAGCTCTGGAAACACCATATATTTT.